This T cell receptor beta chain was sequenced in a study of T cells in Graves' hyperthyroidism and ophthalmopathy. CDR1 is SNHLY, CDR2 FYNNEI, per germline. The CDR3 consists of 15 residues. The V and J ends lost 5 bases and 5 bases respectively, with 16 bases between them. Using RNA transcripts as the source, TCR beta CDR3 regions were amplified. TCR CDR3 underwent first-round RT-PCR with the HTBI primer set. TCRdb fed the multiplex PCR reads into MiXCR, producing one record per CDR3 protein. The sample has hundreds of thousands of distinct CDR3 sequences, 45% seen once. Overall study results and limits: Blood also contained most expanded thyroid clonotypes above 0.001.

Notes on this clonotype: No antigen is known for it.

Patients were excluded because of uncontrolled infection, other autoimmune disease, pregnancy or lactation. Used for diagnoses were clinical symptoms, serum thyroxine and TRAb, thyroid ultrasound and orbital computed tomography. The chain recombines TRBV2 with TRBJ1-5, with D perhaps TRBD1 (5 bases). Sequenced sample: peripheral blood or thyroid tissue (not recorded which). This clonotype originated in an adult man with Graves' disease, either hyperthyroidism or ophthalmopathy (not recorded which). This chain's CDR3 is CASSLSRPGDQPQHF. The CDR3 nucleotides are TGTGCCAGCAGTTTATCGCGACCGGGGGATCAGCCCCAGCATTTT.